A single sample is the source of the 31 T cell receptor beta chains below, sequenced in a study of technical replicates of blood from a few donors. Only in-frame clones appear in the TCRdb table, and some are missing; sequencing was by immunoSEQ multiplex PCR. Counted here are about 73,000 clones, 85% to 95% occurring once; the ten biggest clones make up 0.2% to 0.3%. Material: T cells isolated from PBMCs. The origin of the receptors is a human donor in good health.

The chain links TRBV7-6 to TRBJ2-1; TRBD2 matches 9 bases. The junction had 4 bases not matched to a gene; V was cut back by 4 bases and J by 3 bases. CDR1 is SGHVS, CDR2 FNYEAQ, per germline. The CDR3 is 15 residues long. This chain's CDR3 is CASSSRTSDYNEQFF. CDR3 coding DNA: TGTGCCAGCAGCTCCCGGACTAGCGACTACAATGAGCAGTTCTTC. Based on the CDR3 plus reference TRBV7-6 and TRBJ2-1, the full variable domain is GAGVSQSPRYKVTKRGQDVALRCDPISGHVSLYWYRQALGQGPEFLTYFNYEAQQDKSGLPNDRFSAERPEGSISTLTIQRTEQRDSAMYRCASSSRTSDYNEQFFGPGTRLTVL.

The chain is built from TRBV5-1 and TRBJ2-1, with 7 positions matching TRBD2. V lost 3 bases, J lost 4 bases, and 7 bases stayed unmatched. Germline V gene sequence: CDR1 SGHRS, CDR2 YFSETQ. The CDR3 runs 15 residues. CDR3 loop: CASSSGGSDYNEQFF. DNA for the CDR3: TGCGCCAGCAGCTCGGGCGGGAGCGATTACAATGAGCAGTTCTTC.

The rearrangement joins TRBV7-9 to TRBJ2-5, with TRBD2 matching 12 bases. Germline V gene lookup returns CDR1 SEHNR and CDR2 FQNEAQ (reference sequence). Trimming cost V 5 bases and J 0 bases; bases outside gene matches: 7. There are 17 residues in the CDR3. The chain's CDR3 is CASSDGTSGFYQETQYF. CDR3 bases: TGTGCCAGCAGCGACGGGACTAGCGGGTTTTACCAAGAGACCCAGTACTTC. Filled out from reference TRBV7-9 and TRBJ2-5, the complete variable domain reads DTGVSQNPRHKITKRGQNVTFRCDPISEHNRLYWYRQTLGQGPEFLTYFQNEAQLEKSRLLSDRFSAERPKGSFSTLEIQRTEQGDSAMYLCASSDGTSGFYQETQYFGPGTRLLVL.

This rearrangement joins TRBV30 to TRBJ2-7; no clear D gene. The ends were cut back, 0 bases at V and 2 bases at J, with 11 bases in the middle. The CDR3 totals 14 residues. Germline loops: CDR1 GTSNPN, CDR2 SVGIG (reference sequence). This CDR3 is CAWSVRGIAYEQYF. The CDR3 nucleotides read TGTGCCTGGAGTGTACGCGGCATCGCCTACGAGCAGTACTTC.

This sequence joins TRBV4-1 and TRBJ2-7; 9 nucleotides match TRBD2. CDR1 is MGHRA and CDR2 is YSYEKL in the germline V gene. CDR3 size: 15 residues. V lost 6 bases and J lost 3; bases outside the gene matches: 9. The CDR3 sequence is CASRDGASGDYEQYF. The CDR3 nucleotides read TGCGCCAGCAGAGATGGGGCTAGCGGGGACTACGAGCAGTACTTC.

This chain connects TRBV7-3 to TRBJ2-7; TRBD2 might be the D (6 bases). Trimming shortened V by 1 base and J by 7 bases, and 11 bases separated the two germline ends. Germline V gene sequence: CDR1 SGHTA, CDR2 FQGTGA. CDR3 size: 13 residues. This CDR3 reads CASSLIPAGEQYF. The CDR3 DNA reads as TGTGCCAGCAGCTTAATCCCAGCGGGTGAGCAGTACTTC.

V and J are TRBV19 and TRBJ2-5, with D maybe TRBD2 (5 bases). V lost 3 bases, J lost 8 bases, and 10 bases lay in between. This CDR3 is 12 amino acids long. CDR1 LNHDA and CDR2 SQIVND come from the germline V gene (reference sequence). CDR3 sequence reads: CASSIPEATQYF. CDR3 bases: TGTGCCAGTAGTATCCCGGAGGCAACCCAGTACTTC.

This rearrangement joins TRBV5-1 to TRBJ2-5; 8 bases fit TRBD1. The CDR3 contains 13 residues. The germline gives CDR1 SGHRS, CDR2 YFSETQ. The J segment lost 5 bases and the V segment lost 2 bases, leaving 2 bases of the junction unmatched. For the CDR3, the DNA is TGCGCCAGCAGCTTACAGGGGGTTGAGACCCAGTACTTC. As protein: CASSLQGVETQYF. The complete variable domain, with remaining parts taken from reference TRBV5-1 and TRBJ2-5, reads KAGVTQTPRYLIKTRGQQVTLSCSPISGHRSVSWYQQTPGQGLQFLFEYFSETQRNKGNFPGRFSGRQFSNSRSEMNVSTLELGDSALYLCASSLQGVETQYFGPGTRLLVL.

J is TRBJ2-1 and V is TRBV11-3; 8 nucleotides align to TRBD2. Germline V lookup: CDR1 SGHNT, CDR2 YENEEA. The CDR3 length is 15 residues. The trim removed 5 bases at V and 5 bases at J, leaving 8 bases unmatched. CDR3 nucleotide sequence: TGTGCCAGCAGCATAAGGTCCGGGGGGGACAATGAGCAGTTCTTC. Its translation is CASSIRSGGDNEQFF.

V gene TRBV5-1 combines with J gene TRBJ1-3; no definite D call. The germline V gene has CDR1 SGHRS and CDR2 YFSETQ. The V and J ends lost 0 bases and 0 bases respectively, with 4 bases between them. The CDR3 covers 14 residues. In nucleotides, the CDR3 is TGCGCCAGCAGCTTGGCTTCCTCTGGAAACACCATATATTTT. It specifies CASSLASSGNTIYF. The entire variable domain, with the rest obtained from reference TRBV5-1 and TRBJ1-3, is as follows: KAGVTQTPRYLIKTRGQQVTLSCSPISGHRSVSWYQQTPGQGLQFLFEYFSETQRNKGNFPGRFSGRQFSNSRSEMNVSTLELGDSALYLCASSLASSGNTIYFGEGSWLTVV.

This sequence joins TRBV4-1 and TRBJ2-7, with 10 bases aligning to TRBD2. CDR1 is MGHRA, CDR2 YSYEKL, per germline. The CDR3 runs to 17 residues. Trimming cost V 0 bases and J 4 bases; bases outside gene matches: 9. CDR3 bases: TGCGCCAGCAGCCAAGATGAGCTAGCGGGAGTTGATTACGAGCAGTACTTC. Protein sequence: CASSQDELAGVDYEQYF.

This chain joins TRBV2 and TRBJ2-7; a possible D gene is TRBD2 (5 bases). Germline-derived CDR1 and CDR2 are SNHLY and FYNNEI. V dropped 5 bases and J dropped 1 base, with 15 bases sitting between them. The CDR3 extends over 15 amino acids. CDR3 sequence: CASSPWEFGSYEQYF. In DNA form, the CDR3 reads TGTGCCAGCAGTCCGTGGGAGTTTGGTTCCTACGAGCAGTACTTC.

The V gene is TRBV5-4, the J gene TRBJ2-1, with 8 bases identical to TRBD1. This CDR3 has 14 residues. Looked up from germline, CDR1 is SGHNT and CDR2 is YYREEE (reference sequence). V was clipped by 4 bases and J by 7 bases; unmatched bases: 7. The CDR3 sequence is CASSESDRANEQFF. The CDR3 DNA reads as TGTGCCAGCAGCGAATCGGACAGGGCAAATGAGCAGTTCTTC.

This clone came up once. The gene calls are TRBV5-4 and TRBJ1-4; 7 positions agree with TRBD1. Germline values: CDR1 SGHNT, CDR2 YYREEE (reference sequence). J was trimmed by 5 bases and V by 4 bases; bases with no gene match: 5. The CDR3 length is 14 residues. CDR3 sequence: CASSEGQSNEKLFF. CDR3 sequence (DNA): TGTGCCAGCAGCGAGGGACAGTCAAATGAAAAACTGTTTTTT. The complete variable domain, with remaining parts taken from reference TRBV5-4 and TRBJ1-4, reads ETGVTQSPTHLIKTRGQQVTLRCSSQSGHNTVSWYQQALGQGPQFIFQYYREEENGRGNFPPRFSGLQFPNYSSELNVNALELDDSALYLCASSEGQSNEKLFFGSGTQLSVL.

The V call is TRBV11-2, the J call TRBJ1-2; D is unclear. Germline V CDR1 and CDR2: SGHAT, FQNNGV. This CDR3 contains 13 residues. Trimming took off 4 bases at V and 2 bases at J, with 8 bases between the two ends. In nucleotides, the CDR3 is TGTGCCAGCAGCTCGAACGGGAACTATGGCTACACCTTC. This sequence encodes CASSSNGNYGYTF.

The CDR3 DNA reads TGTGCCAGCAGTTACTCGGGGACAGCCACCTACGAGCAGTACTTC. Translation: CASSYSGTATYEQYF. The chain links TRBV6-5 to TRBJ2-7; TRBD1 agrees at 7 bases. The CDR3 sequence is 15 residues long. Germline V gene data show CDR1 as MNHEY and CDR2 as SVGAGI. With V trimmed by 0 bases and J by 2 bases, 4 bases remained unmatched.

This clone appeared a single time. V is TRBV28 and J is TRBJ2-7, with a weak D call TRBD2 (5 bases). CDR1 and CDR2 (germline): MDHEN, SYDVKM. The CDR3 runs 14 residues. The ends were cut back, 5 bases at V and 2 bases at J, with 13 bases in the middle. Written as DNA, the CDR3 is TGTGCCAGCAGTCTGACCGGGAACACCTACGAGCAGTACTTC. Its translation is CASSLTGNTYEQYF.

This chain joins TRBV19 and TRBJ2-3; 11 bases map to TRBD2. The V gene's germline CDR1 is LNHDA and CDR2 SQIVND (reference sequence). The CDR3 covers 14 residues. V lost 10 bases and J lost 1; bases outside the gene matches: 4. The CDR3: CATGLADGTDTQYF. CDR3 sequence (DNA): TGTGCCACGGGACTAGCGGACGGCACAGATACGCAGTATTTT.

The J gene is TRBJ1-1, the V gene TRBV6-5; TRBD1 is a possible D gene (6 bases). The CDR3 is 13 residues long. Germline V CDR1 and CDR2: MNHEY, SVGAGI. V shed 6 bases and J shed 1 base, with 9 bases lying between them. The CDR3 is CASRDRSNTEAFF. The CDR3 DNA follows: TGTGCCAGCAGAGACAGGTCGAACACTGAAGCTTTCTTT.

Here the CDR3 DNA reads TGTGCCAGCAGCCAAACTAAAGGGGGACCGCGGTACTTC. Amino acids: CASSQTKGGPRYF. The rearrangement uses TRBV14 and TRBJ2-5, with D perhaps TRBD1 (6 bases). The CDR3 loop spans 13 amino acids. Deletions cut 2 bases from V and 13 bases from J, with 17 bases between. Germline assignment: CDR1 SGHDN and CDR2 FVKESK.

V is TRBV28 and J is TRBJ1-2; D possibly corresponds to TRBD1 (6 bases). The CDR3 is made up of 14 amino acids. The V end was cut by 3 bases, the J end by 8 bases, with 16 bases between. From germline, CDR1 is MDHEN and CDR2 SYDVKM. In nucleotides, the CDR3 is TGTGCCAGCAGTTTTCAGCTGACAGGCAGGGGCTACACCTTC. The encoded protein is CASSFQLTGRGYTF.

The J gene is TRBJ1-1, the V gene TRBV19; 8 bases are a match to TRBD1. Trimming removed 7 bases from V and 3 bases from J; junction bases left unmatched: 13. The germline CDR1 and CDR2 sequences are LNHDA and SQIVND (reference sequence). This CDR3 spans 16 amino acids. Here the CDR3 DNA reads TGTGCCAGTAAAGGGATGACAGGGGTCATGTACACTGAAGCTTTCTTT. Translated, it gives CASKGMTGVMYTEAFF.

The V gene is TRBV10-1, the J gene TRBJ2-5; TRBD2 aligns across 13 bases. Trimming took 5 bases from V and 1 from J; bases not matched to a gene: 4. The CDR3 contains 16 residues. Germline-derived CDR1 and CDR2 are WNHNN and SYGVQD (reference sequence). The CDR3 region has the DNA TGCGCCAGCAGTCAAGGACTAGCGGGGGCCCAAGAGACCCAGTACTTC. It specifies CASSQGLAGAQETQYF.

J is TRBJ1-3 and V is TRBV4-1; no definite D call. From germline, CDR1 is MGHRA and CDR2 YSYEKL. With 4 bases removed from V and 0 bases from J, the gap between germline ends came to 10 bases. CDR3 size: 15 residues. CDR3: CASSRPWSSGNTIYF. The CDR3 DNA is TGCGCCAGCAGCCGCCCTTGGAGCTCTGGAAACACCATATATTTT.

This chain connects TRBV5-1 to TRBJ1-2; 9 bases match TRBD1. CDR1 is SGHRS and CDR2 is YFSETQ in the germline V gene. The CDR3 is 16 residues long. J gave up 2 bases and V 4 bases, and 9 bases lay outside the gene matches. The CDR3 reads CASSRTGATGNYGYTF. DNA of the CDR3: TGCGCCAGCAGCCGGACAGGGGCCACCGGGAACTATGGCTACACCTTC.

This chain joins TRBV4-2 and TRBJ2-4; 8 bases align to TRBD2. The ends lost 3 bases at V and 4 bases at J; junction bases unmatched: 8. Per germline, CDR1 LGHNA and CDR2 YNFKEQ. There are 16 residues in the CDR3. The CDR3 loop reads CASSQTAGGLKNIQYF. The CDR3 region has the DNA TGTGCCAGCAGCCAGACCGCGGGAGGTCTAAAAAACATTCAGTACTTC.

The gene calls are TRBV7-2 and TRBJ2-5, with a tentative D call TRBD2 (6 bases). The V and J ends lost 2 bases and 1 base respectively, with 8 bases between them. The CDR3 has 14 residues. Per the germline V gene, CDR1 is SGHTA and CDR2 is FQGNSA. CDR3 DNA sequence: TGTGCCAGCAGCTTATGGGGAGGCCAAGAGACCCAGTACTTC. The encoded protein is CASSLWGGQETQYF.

This chain uses TRBV9 with TRBJ2-7, with a possible D match to TRBD2 (6 bases). The CDR3 covers 14 residues. Germline V gene data show CDR1 as SGDLS and CDR2 as YYNGEE. Trimming removed 0 bases at V and 4 bases at J, with 11 bases between. The CDR3 DNA sequence: TGTGCCAGCAGCGTAGGCCCAGGAGGGTACGAGCAGTACTTC. It yields the protein CASSVGPGGYEQYF.

V usage is TRBV5-1 and J usage is TRBJ1-4; no clear D gene. This CDR3 is 15 amino acids long. CDR1 and CDR2 (germline): SGHRS, YFSETQ. Trimming removed 0 bases from V and 3 bases from J, with 9 bases in between. CDR3 amino acids: CASSLASVSNEKLFF. The CDR3 DNA reads TGCGCCAGCAGCTTGGCCAGTGTGTCTAATGAAAAACTGTTTTTT.

V usage is TRBV5-4 and J usage is TRBJ1-4; D is unresolved. V was shortened by 1 base and J by 5 bases, with 12 bases between the two germline ends. The CDR3 has 15 residues. The germline CDR1 and CDR2 sequences are SGHNT and YYREEE (reference sequence). The CDR3 DNA reads TGTGCCAGCAGCTTGAGTGGGCAGAGAAATGAAAAACTGTTTTTT. Its protein product is CASSLSGQRNEKLFF.

This sequence joins TRBV6-1 and TRBJ1-2; the match to TRBD1 covers 10 bases. Germline V gene sequence: CDR1 MNHNS, CDR2 SASEGT. V shed 4 bases and J 4 bases; nucleotides not matched to a gene: 6. This CDR3 has 15 residues. For the CDR3, the DNA is TGTGCCAGCAGTGGAAGGACAGGGGGTGGCTATGGCTACACCTTC. It encodes CASSGRTGGGYGYTF.